The 9 T cell receptor beta chains below were found in one sample sequenced in a study of CXCR3-negative and CXCR3-positive naive CD8 T cells. General study results and limits: In CXCR3-positive naive cells, the TRB CDR3s were more hydrophobic than in CXCR3-negative naive cells.

TRB cDNA libraries were made by UMI-labeled 5' RACE. For each CDR3 protein, TCRdb gives one entry from its re-call of the 5' RACE reads, without DNA. This sample's table has about 94,000 distinct CDR3 sequences. These receptors have no known antigen. The sequenced material came from naive CXCR3+ CD8+ T cells from blood. Subset described: CD45RO-CCR7+CD27+CD95- naive CD8+ T cells expressing CXCR3 (TNR3+). These receptors all come from a human donor in good health. Some clones in this sample may be carry-over from other donors' samples.

The gene calls are TRBV28 and TRBJ1-2; TCRdb's D gene call, TRBD1, goes unchecked for lack of DNA. This CDR3 spans 15 amino acids. Germline V gene sequence: CDR1 MDHEN, CDR2 SYDVKM. CDR3 amino acids: CASSLYGQAVYGYTF.

The CDR3: CASSTNREGEQYF. The chain is built from TRBV7-6 and TRBJ2-7; TCRdb's D gene call, TRBD2, goes unchecked for lack of DNA. The CDR3 is 13 amino acids. Germline CDR1 is SGHVS and CDR2 is FNYEAQ.

The V gene is TRBV4-3, the J gene TRBJ2-3; the D call from TCRdb, TRBD2, cannot be confirmed without DNA. The CDR3 runs to 16 residues. CDR1 is LGHNA and CDR2 is YSLEER in the germline V gene. This CDR3 reads CASSQDRGGLTDTQYF.

V and J are TRBV15 and TRBJ2-1; TCRdb selects TRBD2, and the lack of DNA leaves this call unchecked. Per germline, CDR1 LNHNV and CDR2 YYDKDF (reference sequence). The length of the CDR3 is 13 residues. The CDR3 region is CATIRAGGPQQFF.

The chain combines TRBV7-9 with TRBJ2-1. From germline, CDR1 is SEHNR and CDR2 FQNEAQ (reference sequence). The CDR3 spans 13 residues. CDR3 loop: CATVLSSYNEQFF.

The rearrangement joins TRBV21-1 to TRBJ2-2. TRBV21-1 is designated a pseudogene. The CDR3 extends over 17 amino acids. The CDR3 spells CASSTDTTYESTGELFF.

V is TRBV28 and J is TRBJ2-1; TCRdb names TRBD1, which stays unverified in the absence of DNA. CDR1 MDHEN and CDR2 SYDVKM come from the germline V gene. CDR3 length: 16 residues. This CDR3 is CASSFDPGQGQGIQFF.

The chain recombines TRBV6-6 with TRBJ2-7; lacking DNA, the TRBD1 call made by TCRdb goes unchecked. There are 14 residues in the CDR3. Germline CDR1 and CDR2: MNHNY and SVGAGI (reference sequence). The CDR3 loop is CASSTQGFSYEQYF.

The gene calls are TRBV29-1 and TRBJ2-7. CDR3 length: 12 amino acids. Germline V gene data show CDR1 as SQVTM and CDR2 as ANQGSEA. The CDR3 is CSVEDGVYEQYF.